Presented here are 4 T cell receptor beta chains from one specimen sequenced in a study of beta chain features in type 1 diabetes. The investigators reverse transcribed all of the isolated RNA, so they sequenced expressed TCRB transcripts. Sequencing used immunoSEQ multiplex PCR; TCRdb keeps in-frame clones, though not all of them. This sample carries 850,000 to 900,000 clones, about a sixth of them seen once, and the ten largest clones take 0.023%. The sequencing sample was made of naive CD4+ T cells from blood. These receptors came from a woman aged 18-29 years in good health.

This clone was counted at least ten times. For the CDR3, the DNA is TGTGCCAGCAGCAACGGCCATCGAAAGAGTGAGCAGTTCTTC. Translated: CASSNGHRKSEQFF. J is TRBJ2-1 and V is TRBV21-1. TRBV21-1 is an annotated pseudogene. The CDR3 extends over 14 amino acids.

This clone was counted only a few times. The sample contains more than one DNA sequence encoding this CDR3. J is TRBJ2-1 and V is TRBV18; possible D gene TRBD2, 5 bases. CDR3 size: 12 residues. V lost 4 bases to trimming and J lost 7 bases, with 8 bases between them. Germline CDR1 KGHSH, CDR2 LQKENI. This chain's CDR3 is CASSLRENEQFF. For the CDR3, the DNA is TGTGCCAGCTCACTGAGGGAGAATGAGCAGTTCTTC. Full variable domain (missing parts from reference TRBV18 and TRBJ2-1): NAGVMQNPRHLVRRRGQEARLRCSPMKGHSHVYWYRQLPEEGLKFMVYLQKENIIDESGMPKERFSAEFPKEGPSILRIQQVVRGDSAAYFCASSLRENEQFFGPGTRLTVL.

Regarding this clone: Other DNA sequences of this sample code for an identical CDR3. J is TRBJ2-1 and V is TRBV5-1; 8 bases line up with TRBD2. Germline CDR1 SGHRS, CDR2 YFSETQ. V shed 2 bases and J 0 bases; nucleotides not matched to a gene: 1. CDR3 length equals 15 residues. The CDR3 spells CASSLSGSSYNEQFF. DNA of the CDR3: TGCGCCAGCAGCTTAAGCGGGAGCTCCTACAATGAGCAGTTCTTC.

This clone was picked up a small number of times. This chain joins TRBV2 and TRBJ1-1, with D unclear. V was pared by 4 bases and J by 5 bases, with 8 bases between. CDR1 is SNHLY and CDR2 is FYNNEI in the germline V gene. The CDR3 consists of 12 residues. Written as DNA, the CDR3 is TGTGCCAGCAGTGTACTAAGAACTGAAGCTTTCTTT. It specifies CASSVLRTEAFF.